This is a list of T cell receptor beta chains from one sample in a study of shared clonotypes between healthy human individuals. Clones were sequenced by immunoSEQ multiplex PCR, and TCRdb holds only the in-frame ones, with some missing. In the table there are approximately 2.5 million clones, 93% of which are singletons. Input material: naive CD4+ T cells from PBMCs. The origin of the receptors is a young man in good health. Some clones in this sample may be carry-over from other donors' samples. The CDR3 runs from the conserved cysteine through the conserved F or W. Fields, in order: clone size, J gene, V gene, D gene, CDR3 protein, CDR3 DNA. D genes are given only for firm matches. Expanded clones get a size class; other rows say once, few or many, or leave the size out.

>-|TRBJ1-4|TRBV9|-
CASSVGWDEKLFF
TGTGCCAGCAGCGTAGGTTGGGATGAAAAACTGTTTTTT
>-|TRBJ2-7|TRBV18|-
CASSHTKGNEQYF
TGTGCCAGCTCTCACACCAAGGGTAACGAGCAGTACTTC
>-|TRBJ2-5|TRBV2|-
CASGMGETQYF
TGTGCCAGCGGGATGGGGGAGACCCAGTACTTC
>-|TRBJ1-1|TRBV19|-
CASSMLAGPTEAFF
TGTGCCAGTAGTATGTTGGCAGGGCCCACTGAAGCTTTCTTT
>-|TRBJ1-2|TRBV4-1|-
CASSHRAATNYGYTF
TGCGCCAGCAGCCACCGGGCTGCAACTAACTATGGCTACACCTTC
>-|TRBJ2-7|TRBV15|TRBD1
CATSSGGKDEQYF
TGTGCCACCAGCTCAGGGGGCAAGGACGAGCAGTACTTC
>-|TRBJ2-3|TRBV7-2|-
CASSSQPGLPTDTQYF
TGTGCCAGCAGTTCACAACCGGGACTCCCCACAGATACGCAGTATTTT
>-|TRBJ1-2|TRBV19|-
CASSIGPLGSSAGYTF
TGTGCCAGTAGTATAGGCCCCCTTGGGAGCTCCGCTGGCTACACCTTC
>-|TRBJ2-7|TRBV23-1|TRBD1
CASSQNGTGLSAEQYF
TGCGCCAGCAGTCAAAACGGGACAGGTCTTTCGGCCGAGCAGTACTTC
>-|TRBJ2-7|TRBV6-1|TRBD1
CASSAGTGGSYEQYF
TGTGCCAGCAGTGCCGGGACAGGGGGCTCCTACGAGCAGTACTTC
>-|TRBJ2-3|TRBV2|TRBD2
CACGLAGPTDTQYF
TGTGCCTGTGGACTAGCGGGACCCACAGATACGCAGTATTTT
>-|TRBJ2-1|TRBV28|-
CASSPGVSNYNEQFF
TGTGCCAGCAGTCCCGGCGTCAGTAACTACAATGAGCAGTTCTTC
>-|TRBJ2-7|TRBV9|-
CASSASTRAGLYEQYF
TGTGCCAGCAGCGCCTCAACCCGGGCGGGCCTCTACGAGCAGTACTTC
>once|TRBJ2-5|TRBV5-1|TRBD1
CASSTGQGETQYF
TGCGCCAGCAGTACCGGACAGGGGGAGACCCAGTACTTC
>-|TRBJ1-5|TRBV6-5|-
CASRWAGTEHF
TGTGCCAGCAGGTGGGCCGGGACCGAGCATTTT
>few|TRBJ1-1|TRBV30|-
CAWSVPRVRNTEAFF
TGTGCCTGGAGTGTACCCAGGGTAAGAAACACTGAAGCTTTCTTT
>-|TRBJ2-3|TRBV27|TRBD2
CASSFWGRAPDTQYF
TGTGCCAGCAGTTTTTGGGGGAGGGCCCCAGATACGCAGTATTTT
>-|TRBJ1-2|TRBV7-3|-
CASSTRHQPMAYTF
TGTGCCAGCAGCACAAGACACCAACCTATGGCCTACACCTTC
>-|TRBJ2-7|TRBV5-1|-
CASSLDGRGNEQYF
TGCGCCAGCAGCTTGGATGGCAGGGGAAACGAGCAGTACTTC
>-|TRBJ2-7|TRBV5-1|-
CASNPDVMSSSYEQYF
TGCGCCAGCAACCCCGATGTTATGTCAAGTTCGTACGAGCAGTACTTC
>-|TRBJ1-1|TRBV14|-
CASSAQPNTEAFF
TGTGCCAGCAGCGCTCAGCCGAACACTGAAGCTTTCTTT
>-|TRBJ1-2|TRBV4-1|-
CASSPMGDRRGYTF
TGCGCCAGCAGCCCTATGGGAGACCGACGGGGCTACACCTTC
>-|TRBJ1-4|TRBV30|TRBD1
CAWSKPGQGGEKLFF
TGTGCCTGGAGTAAACCGGGACAGGGAGGTGAAAAACTGTTTTTT
>once|TRBJ2-6|TRBV29-1|-
CSAPTGGANVLTF
TGCAGCGCCCCGACGGGGGGGGCCAACGTCCTGACTTTC
>-|TRBJ2-7|TRBV28|TRBD1
CASSLVGTGFYEQYF
TGTGCCAGCAGTTTAGTCGGGACAGGGTTTTACGAGCAGTACTTC
>-|TRBJ2-1|TRBV7-2|TRBD1
CASSPRGGQGASYNEQFF
TGTGCCAGCAGCCCGAGAGGCGGACAGGGGGCATCCTACAATGAGCAGTTCTTC
>-|TRBJ2-7|TRBV6-6|-
CASSYSVGSGYEQYF
TGTGCCAGCAGTTACTCGGTCGGGAGTGGCTACGAGCAGTACTTC
>-|TRBJ2-7|TRBV10-2|-
CASEPRSSYEQYF
TGCGCCAGCGAACCGAGGAGCTCCTACGAGCAGTACTTC
>-|TRBJ2-3|TRBV6-6|-
CASSPLAGSTQYF
TGTGCCAGCAGTCCCCTAGCCGGATCCACGCAGTATTTT
>-|TRBJ2-7|TRBV19|TRBD2
CASGLAGGPPYEQYF
TGTGCCAGCGGACTAGCGGGAGGGCCCCCCTACGAGCAGTACTTC
>-|TRBJ2-1|TRBV5-4|TRBD2
CASTQTSGVYNEQFF
TGTGCCAGCACCCAGACTAGCGGTGTTTACAATGAGCAGTTCTTC
>-|TRBJ1-1|TRBV5-4|-
CASSLQGMNTEAFF
TGTGCCAGCAGCTTGCAGGGGATGAACACTGAAGCTTTCTTT
>-|TRBJ1-6|TRBV30|-
CAWSVTGGNSPLHF
TGTGCCTGGAGTGTAACAGGCGGTAATTCACCCCTCCACTTT
>-|TRBJ1-2|TRBV19|-
CASRPSGAYGYTF
TGTGCCAGTAGGCCCTCAGGTGCCTATGGCTACACCTTC
>once|TRBJ2-3|TRBV7-2|-
CASRKSGAGDTQYF
TGTGCCAGCAGAAAATCAGGGGCCGGAGATACGCAGTATTTT
>-|TRBJ2-5|TRBV7-3|-
CASSYTGQETQYF
TGTGCCAGCAGTTACACAGGACAAGAGACCCAGTACTTC
>-|TRBJ2-5|TRBV2|-
CARDITGGGHKETQYF
TGTGCCAGGGACATTACAGGGGGAGGGCACAAGGAGACCCAGTACTTC
>-|TRBJ2-5|TRBV6-4|-
CASISSRTAEETQYF
TGTGCCAGCATTAGTTCGCGGACAGCTGAAGAGACCCAGTACTTC
>-|TRBJ2-3|TRBV12-2|-
CASRLLGETDTQYF
TGTGCAAGTCGCTTACTGGGAGAAACAGATACGCAGTATTTT
>-|TRBJ1-1|TRBV19|TRBD1
CASRNQGGRTEAFF
TGTGCCAGTAGAAACCAAGGGGGCCGCACTGAAGCTTTCTTT
>-|TRBJ1-1|TRBV28|-
CASSPRRKMNTEAFF
TGTGCCAGCAGTCCTAGACGGAAAATGAACACTGAAGCTTTCTTT
>-|TRBJ2-6|TRBV28|-
CASSPPDGNSGANVLTF
TGTGCCAGCAGTCCCCCCGACGGTAACTCTGGGGCCAACGTCCTGACTTTC
>once|TRBJ2-1|TRBV6-5|TRBD1
CASSYGTGVYNEQFF
TGTGCCAGCAGTTACGGGACAGGGGTCTACAATGAGCAGTTCTTC
>-|TRBJ2-7|TRBV7-2|TRBD1
CASSTPDRGSYEQYF
TGTGCCAGCAGCACGCCCGACAGGGGGTCCTACGAGCAGTACTTC
>-|TRBJ1-2|TRBV5-1|-
CASSLSPAGRRNYGYTF
TGCGCCAGCAGCTTGTCCCCCGCGGGACGGCGGAACTATGGCTACACCTTC
>once|TRBJ2-1|TRBV14|TRBD2
CASSQLRGGSNEQFF
TGTGCCAGCAGCCAATTAAGGGGAGGGAGCAATGAGCAGTTCTTC
>-|TRBJ2-2|TRBV9|-
CASSAKPGQPNTGELFF
TGTGCCAGCAGCGCCAAACCGGGACAACCGAACACCGGGGAGCTGTTTTTT
>-|TRBJ2-5|TRBV9|TRBD2
CASSVGLAGRQETQYF
TGTGCCAGCAGCGTAGGACTAGCGGGTCGGCAAGAGACCCAGTACTTC
>-|TRBJ1-1|TRBV29-1|-
CSVEAIGRPEAFF
TGCAGCGTTGAAGCAATCGGCCGCCCCGAAGCTTTCTTT
>-|TRBJ2-1|TRBV18|TRBD2
CASSPLAGGPSDEQFF
TGTGCCAGCTCACCACTAGCGGGAGGGCCGTCGGATGAGCAGTTCTTC
>-|TRBJ2-1|TRBV30|-
CAWGARGRLRYNEQFF
TGTGCCTGGGGGGCGAGGGGGAGGCTGAGGTACAATGAGCAGTTCTTC
>-|TRBJ2-7|TRBV9|TRBD2
CASSPRGSGRGEQYF
TGTGCCAGCAGCCCGCGGGGTAGCGGGAGGGGAGAGCAGTACTTC
>-|TRBJ1-2|TRBV27|-
CASRNLDPGTPAWVNGYTF
TGTGCCAGCAGAAATCTAGACCCCGGGACACCGGCATGGGTAAATGGCTACACCTTC
>-|TRBJ2-5|TRBV28|-
CASSLARGAETQYF
TGTGCCAGCAGTTTGGCCAGGGGGGCAGAGACCCAGTACTTC
>-|TRBJ2-7|TRBV9|TRBD2
CASSVAPLAGVNEQYF
TGTGCCAGCAGCGTGGCCCCACTAGCGGGAGTGAACGAGCAGTACTTC
>-|TRBJ2-1|TRBV10-1|TRBD2
CASSDWRGLGTSTHEQFF
TGCGCCAGCAGTGACTGGAGAGGTCTTGGGACTAGCACCCATGAGCAGTTCTTC
>-|TRBJ2-3|TRBV5-1|TRBD1
CASSSSGTGADTQYF
TGCGCCAGCAGCTCCTCCGGGACAGGGGCAGATACGCAGTATTTT
>-|TRBJ1-2|TRBV29-1|TRBD1
CSARTGANYGYTF
TGCAGCGCCCGGACAGGGGCTAACTATGGCTACACCTTC
>-|TRBJ2-4|TRBV7-6|TRBD2
CASSSSSAGVGIIQYF
TGTGCCAGCAGCTCCTCCTCAGCGGGAGTCGGGATCATTCAGTACTTC
>-|TRBJ2-3|TRBV4-2|TRBD1
CASSPRGGDTQYF
TGTGCCAGCAGCCCGCGAGGGGGCGATACGCAGTATTTT